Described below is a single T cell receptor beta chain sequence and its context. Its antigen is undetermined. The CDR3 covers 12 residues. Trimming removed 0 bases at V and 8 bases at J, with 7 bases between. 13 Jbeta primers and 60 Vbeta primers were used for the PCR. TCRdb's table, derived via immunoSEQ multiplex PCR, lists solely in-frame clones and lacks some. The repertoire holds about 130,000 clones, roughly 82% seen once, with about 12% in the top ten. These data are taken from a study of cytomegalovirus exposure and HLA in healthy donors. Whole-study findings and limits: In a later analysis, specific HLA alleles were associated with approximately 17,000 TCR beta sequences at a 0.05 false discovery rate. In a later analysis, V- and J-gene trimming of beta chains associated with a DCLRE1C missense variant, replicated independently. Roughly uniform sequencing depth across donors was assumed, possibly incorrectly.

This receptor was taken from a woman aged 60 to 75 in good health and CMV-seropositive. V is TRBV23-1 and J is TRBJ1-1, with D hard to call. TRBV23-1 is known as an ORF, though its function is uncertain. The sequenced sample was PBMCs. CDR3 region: CASSQSSVEAFF. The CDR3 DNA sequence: TGCGCCAGCAGTCAATCCTCAGTAGAAGCTTTCTTT.